This is a list of T cell receptor beta chains from one sample in a study of cytomegalovirus exposure and HLA in healthy donors. Clones were read by immunoSEQ multiplex PCR, and TCRdb kept only the in-frame ones, dropping some. The sample has 200,000 to 250,000 clones, around 86% seen once. Sequencing was carried out using PBMCs. Every receptor here comes from a woman between 18 and 29 years old in good health and CMV-seropositive. The CDR3 runs from the conserved cysteine through the conserved F or W. A D gene is named only where the DNA matches it firmly. Size tells how often a clone was seen (once, few, many) or the class of an expanded clone, and some rows leave it out.

j_gene: TRBJ1-4
v_gene: TRBV9
abundance: NA
d_gene: NA
CDR3nt: TGTGCCAGCACCACGGACATTTTTAATGAAAAACTGTTTTTT
CDR3aa: CASTTDIFNEKLFF

j_gene: TRBJ2-1
v_gene: TRBV7-3
abundance: once
d_gene: TRBD2
CDR3nt: TGTGCCAGCAGCTCCTTACTAGCGGGAGACAATGAGCAGTTCTTC
CDR3aa: CASSSLLAGDNEQFF

j_gene: TRBJ1-5
v_gene: TRBV21-1
abundance: NA
d_gene: NA
CDR3nt: TGTGCCAGCAGCAAACAGGAGGGGGCGGATGATTTAGATAGCAATCAGCCCCAGCATTTT
CDR3aa: CASSKQEGADDLDSNQPQHF

j_gene: TRBJ2-7
v_gene: TRBV14
abundance: NA
d_gene: TRBD2
CDR3nt: TGTGCCAGCAGCCCCGGACTAGCGGGAGGGCCTAGATACGAGCAGTACTTC
CDR3aa: CASSPGLAGGPRYEQYF

j_gene: TRBJ1-5
v_gene: TRBV2
abundance: few
d_gene: NA
CDR3nt: TGTGCCAGCAGAGGAGGGATACGCCAGCCCCAGCATTTT
CDR3aa: CASRGGIRQPQHF

j_gene: TRBJ1-1
v_gene: TRBV10-2
abundance: few
d_gene: NA
CDR3nt: TGCGCCAGCAGTGAGAGGCGGCTTGAAGCTTTCTTT
CDR3aa: CASSERRLEAFF

j_gene: TRBJ2-7
v_gene: TRBV5-5
abundance: NA
d_gene: NA
CDR3nt: TGTGCCAGCAGCTTGTGGCAGGGCAGCTACGAGCAGTACTTC
CDR3aa: CASSLWQGSYEQYF

j_gene: TRBJ2-2
v_gene: TRBV25-1
abundance: once
d_gene: TRBD2
CDR3nt: TGTGCCAGTGGAGCGGGGGCGCGGGGCACCGGGGAGCTGTTTTTT
CDR3aa: CASGAGARGTGELFF

j_gene: TRBJ1-2
v_gene: TRBV14
abundance: NA
d_gene: NA
CDR3nt: TGTGCCAGCAGCCATCCCGGAGTCAGGGTAAAGGTCTATGGCTACACCTTC
CDR3aa: CASSHPGVRVKVYGYTF

j_gene: TRBJ1-2
v_gene: TRBV28
abundance: NA
d_gene: NA
CDR3nt: TGTGCCAGCAGGGGCATCCGGGGTTTTTTCCATGGCTACACCTTC
CDR3aa: CASRGIRGFFHGYTF

j_gene: TRBJ2-3
v_gene: TRBV6-6
abundance: NA
d_gene: NA
CDR3nt: TGTGCCAGCTCAGGGATCGGGACAGATACGCAGTATTTT
CDR3aa: CASSGIGTDTQYF

j_gene: TRBJ2-5
v_gene: TRBV5-1
abundance: NA
d_gene: TRBD1
CDR3nt: TGCGCCAGCAGCTCCCTGACAGGGAACCAAGAGACCCAGTACTTC
CDR3aa: CASSSLTGNQETQYF

j_gene: TRBJ2-7
v_gene: TRBV5-6
abundance: NA
d_gene: NA
CDR3nt: TGTGCCAGCAGCCCCGGTCCGTACTCCTACGAGCAGTACTTC
CDR3aa: CASSPGPYSYEQYF

j_gene: TRBJ2-3
v_gene: TRBV27
abundance: once
d_gene: TRBD2
CDR3nt: TGTGCCAGCAGTTTCTCATTAGCGGGAACGCACTCTAGCACAGATACGCAGTATTTT
CDR3aa: CASSFSLAGTHSSTDTQYF

j_gene: TRBJ1-1
v_gene: TRBV5-1
abundance: NA
d_gene: TRBD1
CDR3nt: TGCGCCAGCAGCTTGGGACCGGGACAGCCGAACACTGAAGCTTTCTTT
CDR3aa: CASSLGPGQPNTEAFF

j_gene: TRBJ1-1
v_gene: TRBV7-8
abundance: NA
d_gene: NA
CDR3nt: TGTGCCAGCAGCTCCGGGACAATCATGAACACTGAAGCTTTCTTT
CDR3aa: CASSSGTIMNTEAFF

j_gene: TRBJ1-2
v_gene: TRBV5-1
abundance: NA
d_gene: NA
CDR3nt: TGCGCCAGCAGCCCTGACGGGGTGGTCTATGGCTACACCTTC
CDR3aa: CASSPDGVVYGYTF